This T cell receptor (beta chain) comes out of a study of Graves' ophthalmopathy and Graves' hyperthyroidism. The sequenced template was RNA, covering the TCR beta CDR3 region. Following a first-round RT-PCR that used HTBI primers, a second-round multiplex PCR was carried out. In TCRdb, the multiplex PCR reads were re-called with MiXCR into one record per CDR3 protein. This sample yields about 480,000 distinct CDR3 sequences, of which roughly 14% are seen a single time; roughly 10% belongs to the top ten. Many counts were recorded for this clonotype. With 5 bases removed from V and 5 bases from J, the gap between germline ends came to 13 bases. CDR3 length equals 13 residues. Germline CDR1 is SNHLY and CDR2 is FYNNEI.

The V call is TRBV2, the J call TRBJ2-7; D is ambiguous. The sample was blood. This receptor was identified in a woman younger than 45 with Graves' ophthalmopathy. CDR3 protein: CASSLPLNHEQYF. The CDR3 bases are TGTGCCAGCAGTTTACCGCTTAACCACGAGCAGTACTTC.